This is a list of T cell receptor beta chains from one sample in a study of CD8+ T cells in alopecia areata. The table came from immunoSEQ multiplex PCR; TCRdb's copy has only in-frame clones and leaves some out. The sample consists of around 120,000 clones, 47% of them appearing once. The sequencing sample was made of NKG2D-low CD8+ T cells sorted from blood. The receptors derive from a human donor with alopecia areata. CDR3s include the opening cysteine and the closing phenylalanine or tryptophan. Fields, in order: V gene, J gene, clone size, CDR3 protein. Where a row states a size, it is once, few, many or the class of an expanded clone; other rows omit it.

>TRBV5-1|TRBJ2-3|-
CASSHSGASTDTQYF
>TRBV7-8|TRBJ2-5|-
CASSRGQQETQYF
>TRBV29-1|TRBJ2-1|few
CSVVIQIPGTYNEQFF
>TRBV28|TRBJ2-3|few
CASSPQIVADTQYF
>TRBV30|TRBJ2-7|-
CAWSQGYEQYF
>TRBV29-1|TRBJ2-2|few
CSVEAFGELFF
>TRBV4-3|TRBJ2-6|-
CASSQREGSGANVLTF
>TRBV29-1|TRBJ2-7|-
CSVRMGTYEQYF
>TRBV5-6|TRBJ2-1|-
CASSLGAGEQFF
>TRBV5-1|TRBJ1-1|few
CASRAGDPEAFF
>TRBV5-1|TRBJ2-7|-
CASSLNPESYEQYF